This TCR beta chain came from a study of T cell changes during pregnancy in multiple sclerosis. Clones were read by immunoSEQ multiplex PCR, and TCRdb kept only the in-frame ones, dropping some. The sample shows tens of thousands of clones, around 93% of them seen only once. This clone has more than one count but fewer than ten. This CDR3 region has 16 residues. With V trimmed by 5 bases and J by 4 bases, 11 bases remained unmatched. Looked up from germline, CDR1 is MDHEN and CDR2 is SYDVKM. Sequences were derived from peripheral blood, sampled in the third trimester of pregnancy. This rearrangement joins TRBV28 to TRBJ1-2, with 9 bases that match TRBD1. This TCR was sampled from a female donor in good health, enrolled as a control in a pregnancy study. In nucleotides, the CDR3 is TGTGCCAGCAGTCCCCCGGGACAGGGAACGATCTATGGCTACACCTTC. It codes for CASSPPGQGTIYGYTF.